These 26 T cell receptor beta chains came from one sample sequenced in a study of cytomegalovirus exposure and HLA in healthy donors. The PCR contained 60 Vbeta and 13 Jbeta primers. Sequencing was performed with immunoSEQ multiplex PCR; in TCRdb, only in-frame clones are kept and a portion is missing. The data hold about 240,000 clones, with 75% to 85% observed a single time. What was sequenced was PBMCs. The receptors derive from a woman aged 60 to 75 in good health and CMV-seropositive.

V gene TRBV9 combines with J gene TRBJ2-1; TRBD2 is a possible D gene (6 bases). This CDR3 spans 15 amino acids. The V gene's germline CDR1 is SGDLS and CDR2 YYNGEE. Trimming took 5 bases from V and 4 from J, leaving 16 bases between them. CDR3 region: CASRKIAEGYNEQFF. Here the CDR3 DNA reads TGTGCCAGCAGGAAGATAGCGGAAGGGTACAATGAGCAGTTCTTC.

The chain couples TRBV2 to TRBJ2-3; 15 nucleotides align to TRBD2. The CDR3 is 19 amino acids. Germline-derived CDR1 and CDR2 are SNHLY and FYNNEI. After removal of 6 bases from V and 4 bases from J, the junction contained 14 bases not matched to a gene. The CDR3 protein is CASSRLSHRTSGRADTQYF. The CDR3 region has the DNA TGTGCCAGCAGCCGTCTATCACACCGGACTAGCGGGAGGGCAGATACGCAGTATTTT. Supplemented by reference TRBV2 and TRBJ2-3, the full variable domain reads EPEVTQTPSHQVTQMGQEVILRCVPISNHLYFYWYRQILGQKVEFLVSFYNNEISEKSEIFDDQFSVERPDGSNFTLKIRSTKLEDSAMYFCASSRLSHRTSGRADTQYFGPGTRLTVL.

The chain has TRBV10-1 and TRBJ2-1, with 12 bases identical to TRBD1. The CDR3 runs to 14 residues. The V gene's germline CDR1 is WNHNN and CDR2 SYGVQD (reference sequence). V dropped 8 bases and J dropped 5; count of bases not matched to a gene: 4. The CDR3 is CASGTGGEDNEQFF. DNA of the CDR3: TGCGCCAGCGGGACAGGGGGCGAGGACAATGAGCAGTTCTTC.

CDR3 DNA: TGTGCCAGCAGCTTGACAGGTATCTACGAGCAGTACTTC. This sequence encodes CASSLTGIYEQYF. The chain employs TRBV5-5 and TRBJ2-7; maybe TRBD1 (5 bases). Trimming took 1 base from V and 3 from J, leaving 8 bases between them. The CDR3 has 13 residues. From germline, CDR1 is SGHKS and CDR2 YYEKEE (reference sequence).

The V and J genes are TRBV9 and TRBJ1-2; D is undetermined. The V end was cut by 3 bases, the J end by 4 bases, with 7 bases between. The CDR3 loop spans 12 amino acids. Germline V gene sequence: CDR1 SGDLS, CDR2 YYNGEE. CDR3 residues: CASSATGYGYTF. The DNA for the CDR3 is TGTGCCAGCAGCGCAACCGGCTATGGCTACACCTTC.

The CDR3 spells CASSLGDPGETQYF. As DNA, the CDR3 is TGTGCCAGCAGCCTTGGGGATCCGGGGGAGACCCAGTACTTC. V usage is TRBV6-1 and J usage is TRBJ2-5, with a weak D call TRBD2 (5 bases). Trimming removed 6 bases from V and 5 bases from J, with 16 bases in between. CDR1 is MNHNS and CDR2 is SASEGT in the germline V gene. This CDR3 has 14 residues.

This clone was detected a few times. V and J are TRBV28 and TRBJ1-3; D uncertain. Germline V gene sequence: CDR1 MDHEN, CDR2 SYDVKM. The CDR3 spans 12 residues. Trimming removed 8 bases at V and 3 bases at J, with 8 bases between. CDR3 sequence: CASRGFGNTIYF. For the CDR3, the DNA is TGTGCCAGCCGCGGGTTTGGAAACACCATATATTTT.

J is TRBJ1-1 and V is TRBV7-3; TRBD1 matches 10 bases. Germline V gene lookup returns CDR1 SGHTA and CDR2 FQGTGA. V was pared by 4 bases and J by 6 bases, with 8 bases of the junction left unmatched. This CDR3 has 15 residues. The CDR3 loop is CASSSTGTGASEAFF. The CDR3 DNA sequence: TGTGCCAGCAGCTCAACCGGGACAGGGGCGTCTGAAGCTTTCTTT.

This chain uses TRBV2 with TRBJ2-3; no reliable D call. Germline V gene lookup returns CDR1 SNHLY and CDR2 FYNNEI. CDR3 length: 15 amino acids. Trimming took off 1 base at V and 1 base at J, with 9 bases between the two ends. The CDR3 spells CASSEVSSGTDTQYF. The CDR3 region has the DNA TGTGCCAGCAGTGAAGTTTCCAGCGGCACAGATACGCAGTATTTT.

The table lists this clone with a count of one. The CDR3: CASSYRAGAAFF. CDR3 nucleotides: TGTGCCAGCAGTTACCGAGCGGGGGCGGCTTTCTTT. The V call is TRBV6-5, the J call TRBJ1-1; D might be TRBD1 (6 bases). Germline CDR1 MNHEY, CDR2 SVGAGI. The CDR3 extends over 12 amino acids. Trimming took off 2 bases at V and 11 bases at J, with 12 bases between the two ends.

This chain connects TRBV27 to TRBJ2-7; a possible D gene is TRBD1 (6 bases). The V end lost 1 base, the J end lost 6 bases, and 10 bases lay between the germline ends. The CDR3 is made up of 13 amino acids. Germline V gives CDR1 MNHEY, CDR2 SMNVEV (reference sequence). CDR3: CASSLFGQSEQYF. The CDR3 nucleotides are TGTGCCAGCAGTTTATTTGGACAGAGCGAGCAGTACTTC.

The genes are TRBV5-1 and TRBJ2-7, with TRBD2 identical over 13 bases. There are 16 residues in the CDR3. Germline V gives CDR1 SGHRS, CDR2 YFSETQ. V shed 1 base and J 5 bases; nucleotides not matched to a gene: 6. The DNA of the CDR3 is TGCGCCAGCAGCTTGACACTAGCGGGAGGGGAGGACGAGCAGTACTTC. It codes for CASSLTLAGGEDEQYF.

This rearrangement joins TRBV18 to TRBJ1-2; D not resolved. Germline V gene lookup returns CDR1 KGHSH and CDR2 LQKENI. Between the trimmed V and J ends, which lost 0 bases and 1 base, there was a span of 12 bases. This CDR3 spans 16 amino acids. The CDR3 sequence: CASSPPPNSHNYGYTF. The CDR3 bases are TGTGCCAGCTCACCACCCCCCAACAGCCATAACTATGGCTACACCTTC.

V gene TRBV5-4 combines with J gene TRBJ2-5, with 7 nucleotides matching TRBD1. V was pared by 4 bases and J by 3 bases, with 3 bases of the junction left unmatched. Germline CDR1 is SGHNT and CDR2 is YYREEE (reference sequence). The CDR3 has 13 amino acids. CDR3 in DNA: TGTGCCAGCAGCCCTGGACAGGAAGAGACCCAGTACTTC. It is translated as CASSPGQEETQYF.

The chain has TRBV19 and TRBJ1-1; TRBD1 matches at 12 bases. V gave up 3 bases and J gave up 5 bases; unmatched junction bases: 4. Germline-derived CDR1 and CDR2 are LNHDA and SQIVND (reference sequence). The CDR3 length is 15 residues. The CDR3 DNA is TGTGCCAGTAGTATGGGACAGGGGGCATGGACTGAAGCTTTCTTT. As protein: CASSMGQGAWTEAFF. Full variable domain (missing parts from reference TRBV19 and TRBJ1-1): DGGITQSPKYLFRKEGQNVTLSCEQNLNHDAMYWYRQDPGQGLRLIYYSQIVNDFQKGDIAEGYSVSREKKESFPLTVTSAQKNPTAFYLCASSMGQGAWTEAFFGQGTRLTVV.

V usage is TRBV5-4 and J usage is TRBJ2-7; the match to TRBD1 covers 9 bases. The V and J ends lost 0 bases and 5 bases, in that order; junction bases with no gene match: 9. The length of the CDR3 is 16 residues. CDR1 is SGHNT and CDR2 is YYREEE in the germline V gene (reference sequence). DNA of the CDR3: TGTGCCAGCAGCTTGGTTTCGGGACAGGGTACCGACGAGCAGTACTTC. Translation gives CASSLVSGQGTDEQYF.

The V gene is TRBV7-3, the J gene TRBJ2-6; a possible D gene is TRBD2 (5 bases). CDR1 is SGHTA, CDR2 FQGTGA, per germline. The CDR3 runs 17 residues. The germline V and J ends were trimmed by 5 bases and 2 bases, with 16 bases remaining between them. The CDR3 nucleotides read TGTGCCAGCAGCGACCCCGGGATCAGTACTGGGGCCAACGTCCTGACTTTC. It is translated as CASSDPGISTGANVLTF.

The rearrangement joins TRBV5-6 to TRBJ1-2, with a tentative D call TRBD1 (5 bases). The V end was cut by 3 bases, the J end by 4 bases, with 13 bases between. CDR3 length: 14 amino acids. Germline loops: CDR1 SGHDT, CDR2 YYEEEE. The CDR3 is CASSYQGVTYGYTF. The DNA for the CDR3 is TGTGCCAGCAGCTATCAAGGGGTAACCTATGGCTACACCTTC.

The genes are TRBV27 and TRBJ1-1; the D gene is possibly TRBD1 (5 bases). The germline V and J ends were trimmed by 3 bases and 6 bases, with 14 bases remaining between them. The CDR3 sequence is 14 residues long. The germline gives CDR1 MNHEY, CDR2 SMNVEV (reference sequence). The CDR3 reads CASSFLAGGAEAFF. The CDR3 DNA sequence: TGTGCCAGCAGTTTCCTCGCGGGGGGTGCTGAAGCTTTCTTT.

This chain uses TRBV6-5 with TRBJ2-5; TRBD2 agrees at 8 bases. This CDR3 region has 14 residues. Unmatched junction bases numbered 5, after V lost 5 bases and J lost 3 bases. Germline loops: CDR1 MNHEY, CDR2 SVGAGI. DNA of the CDR3: TGTGCCAGCAGTACGATTAGCGGGGAAGAGACCCAGTACTTC. Translating gives CASSTISGEETQYF.

This chain joins TRBV21-1 and TRBJ1-5. TRBV21-1 is listed as a pseudogene. CDR3 length equals 17 residues. CDR3 bases: TGTGCCAGCAGCAAAGAGGGGTCCCCGGGGGGCAATCAGCCCCAGCATTTT. It yields the protein CASSKEGSPGGNQPQHF.

The chain is built from TRBV7-2 and TRBJ1-5; D gene ambiguous. CDR3 length equals 14 residues. The germline CDR1 and CDR2 sequences are SGHTA and FQGNSA. The V end lost 3 bases, the J end lost 3 bases, and 9 bases lay between the germline ends. CDR3: CASSFNSDNQPQHF. As DNA, the CDR3 is TGTGCCAGCAGCTTCAATTCAGACAATCAGCCCCAGCATTTT.

The V and J genes are TRBV2 and TRBJ2-7; the match to TRBD2 covers 7 bases. The CDR3 covers 13 residues. After removal of 8 bases from V and 1 base from J, the junction contained 5 bases not matched to a gene. CDR1 is SNHLY, CDR2 FYNNEI, per germline. CDR3 sequence reads: CASGDSGSYEQYF. The CDR3 DNA reads TGTGCCAGCGGGGATAGCGGGTCCTACGAGCAGTACTTC. Based on the CDR3 plus reference TRBV2 and TRBJ2-7, the full variable domain is EPEVTQTPSHQVTQMGQEVILRCVPISNHLYFYWYRQILGQKVEFLVSFYNNEISEKSEIFDDQFSVERPDGSNFTLKIRSTKLEDSAMYFCASGDSGSYEQYFGPGTRLTVT.

In this sample, this clone turned up once. The rearrangement uses TRBV15 and TRBJ2-7; TRBD1 matches 7 bases. This CDR3 has 13 amino acids. The germline V gene encodes CDR1 LNHNV and CDR2 YYDKDF (reference sequence). V was clipped by 6 bases and J by 1 base; unmatched bases: 3. CDR3 loop: CATSSTGSYEQYF. CDR3 DNA sequence: TGTGCCACCAGTTCGACAGGGTCCTACGAGCAGTACTTC.

The chain couples TRBV29-1 to TRBJ1-1; a possible D gene is TRBD1 (6 bases). This CDR3 spans 14 amino acids. CDR1 is SQVTM and CDR2 is ANQGSEA in the germline V gene. Trimming cost V 5 bases and J 10 bases, with 23 bases left between them. The CDR3, as DNA: TGCAGCGTTATTGAGGGACAAGGGATCGAGGGAGCTTTCTTT. Translation gives CSVIEGQGIEGAFF.

The table lists this clone with a few counts. This chain connects TRBV6-1 to TRBJ2-1; D gene uncertain. Germline CDR1 MNHNS, CDR2 SASEGT. CDR3 length: 13 amino acids. Trimming stripped 4 bases from V and 8 bases from J, with 12 bases between. The CDR3 DNA is TGTGCCAGCAGTGCTACGCCAGACTATGAGCAGTTCTTC. It translates to CASSATPDYEQFF.